This TCR beta chain stems from a study of blood T cell repertoires in COVID-19. Study summary: The United States, Italy and Spain provided the acute and convalescent COVID-19 samples.

In the authors' workflow: It was from reference gene primer amplification that nucleated cell counts were estimated. Repertoires were generated with immunoSEQ multiplex PCR, while TCRdb's copy carries only in-frame clones and drops some. The DNA gave D and trimming, while V, J and clone size come from that table. This repertoire shows around 230,000 clones, 85% found once; its top ten account for 5.1%. One Seattle source followed patients from active infection through their disease course. This CDR3 contains 15 residues. Per germline, CDR1 ENHRY and CDR2 SYGVKD. Deletions cut 0 bases from V and 5 bases from J, with 12 bases between.

This TCR came from a man aged 50 or older with COVID-19, enrolled during active disease. The rearrangement joins TRBV10-3 to TRBJ2-3, with a possible D match to TRBD1 (5 bases). The specimen was peripheral blood. This CDR3 reads CAISESDRTQDTQYF. The CDR3 DNA follows: TGTGCCATCAGTGAGTCAGACAGAACGCAAGATACGCAGTATTTT.